Presented here are 30 T cell receptor beta chains from one specimen sequenced in a study of early T cells in non-severe SARS-CoV-2 infection (dated by TCRdb to about 2021). The library was prepared using 5' RACE. TCRdb names NextSeq 500 as the instrument used. TCRdb cleaned the public reads at Q25 with fastp, built clones with MiXCR and kept in-frame beta chains. Each CDR3 protein gets just one entry, which takes the most common genes and DNA from the rows behind it. The sample has roughly 80,000 distinct CDR3 sequences on record, approximately 11% of them singletons. The top ten clonotypes cover 12% of the sample. The sequences come from whole blood, collected at baseline. These receptors came from an adult who was a healthcare worker with PCR-confirmed SARS-CoV-2 infection or an uninfected control (not recorded which).

V usage is TRBV9 and J usage is TRBJ1-5; D remains unclear. The V and J ends lost 2 bases and 10 bases respectively, with 10 bases between them. The CDR3 is made up of 12 amino acids. CDR1 SGDLS and CDR2 YYNGEE come from the germline V gene. The CDR3 sequence: CASSVHGGPQHF. CDR3 coding DNA: TGTGCCAGCAGCGTCCATGGAGGCCCCCAGCATTTT.

This clonotype has ten or more counts. The rearrangement links TRBV5-4 to TRBJ2-1; D unresolved. V shed 4 bases and J shed 14 bases, with 19 bases lying between them. CDR1 and CDR2 (germline): SGHNT, YYREEE (reference sequence). The CDR3 runs 13 residues. The chain's CDR3 is CASSQLRTVTEFF. CDR3 nucleotide sequence: TGTGCCAGCAGCCAACTACGGACGGTTACGGAGTTCTTC.

V and J are TRBV29-1 and TRBJ1-1; 8 positions agree with TRBD1. The CDR3 has 13 amino acids. The germline V gene encodes CDR1 SQVTM and CDR2 ANQGSEA. J lost 4 bases, V lost 4 bases, and 5 bases had no gene match. The DNA for the CDR3 is TGCAGCGTTGCACTCCAGGGGGCCACTGAAGCTTTCTTT. This translates into CSVALQGATEAFF.

This clonotype was seen repeatedly, ten times or more. The gene calls are TRBV29-1 and TRBJ1-1, with 7 nucleotides matching TRBD1. Losses at the gene ends were 3 bases for V and 5 bases for J; bases not matched to a gene: 6. This CDR3 has 13 amino acids. In germline, CDR1 is SQVTM, CDR2 ANQGSEA. CDR3 in amino acids: CSVDPGGLTEAFF. CDR3 nucleotides: TGCAGCGTTGATCCAGGGGGATTGACTGAAGCTTTCTTT. The entire variable domain, with the rest obtained from reference TRBV29-1 and TRBJ1-1, is as follows: SAVISQKPSRDICQRGTSLTIQCQVDSQVTMMFWYRQQPGQSLTLIATANQGSEATYESGFVIDKFPISRPNLTFSTLTVSNMSPEDSSIYLCSVDPGGLTEAFFGQGTRLTVV.

This sequence joins TRBV7-9 and TRBJ1-2; maybe TRBD1 (5 bases). CDR1 is SEHNR, CDR2 FQNEAQ, per germline (reference sequence). This CDR3 region has 14 residues. V was cut by 6 bases and J by 5 bases, with 16 bases left in between. DNA of the CDR3: TGTGCCAGCAGAAATACCGGGACCCCGTATGGCTACACCTTC. This gives the protein CASRNTGTPYGYTF.

This clonotype was picked up a small number of times. V usage is TRBV28 and J usage is TRBJ1-5; TRBD1 is a possible D gene (5 bases). The CDR3 has 15 amino acids. Trimming cost V 3 bases and J 5 bases, with 14 bases left between them. Germline V gene lookup returns CDR1 MDHEN and CDR2 SYDVKM. In nucleotides, the CDR3 is TGTGCCAGCAGTTTCCTGGTCAGGGTAGATCAGCCCCAGCATTTT. This codes for CASSFLVRVDQPQHF.

Many counts were recorded for this clonotype. The chain uses TRBV20-1 and TRBJ1-2; D might be TRBD1 (5 bases). The CDR3 contains 14 residues. In germline, CDR1 is DFQATT, CDR2 SNEGSKA (reference sequence). Deletions cut 6 bases from V and 4 bases from J, with 18 bases between. Here the CDR3 DNA reads TGCAGTGCAAGACTAGACAGCTCCTTCTATGGCTACACCTTC. Its protein is CSARLDSSFYGYTF.

There are many counts of this clonotype. The chain recombines TRBV29-1 with TRBJ2-2, with a weak D call TRBD2 (6 bases). The ends were cut back, 2 bases at V and 0 bases at J, with 7 bases in the middle. CDR1 is SQVTM, CDR2 ANQGSEA, per germline. The CDR3 length is 14 residues. CDR3 nucleotides: TGCAGCGTTGAACGGGAGTCGAACACCGGGGAGCTGTTTTTT. This codes for CSVERESNTGELFF.

This clonotype came up a few times. V and J are TRBV7-9 and TRBJ1-1, with a tentative D call TRBD1 (5 bases). Trimming left V 1 base short and J 4 bases short, with 7 bases between. The CDR3 runs to 13 residues. In germline, CDR1 is SEHNR, CDR2 FQNEAQ (reference sequence). CDR3 in amino acids: CASSLGGGTEAFF. CDR3 DNA sequence: TGTGCCAGCAGCTTAGGCGGGGGCACTGAAGCTTTCTTT.

This clonotype has ten or more counts. The V gene is TRBV29-1, the J gene TRBJ2-1; 10 bases are a match to TRBD1. V gave up 6 bases and J gave up 2 bases; unmatched junction bases: 1. This CDR3 comprises 13 residues. Germline CDR1 and CDR2: SQVTM and ANQGSEA. CDR3 protein: CSVGQGTYNEQFF. For the CDR3, the DNA is TGCAGCGTGGGACAGGGGACCTACAATGAGCAGTTCTTC.

This clonotype appeared a few times. The V call is TRBV12-5, the J call TRBJ1-6, with 7 nucleotides matching TRBD1. V trimming: 6 bases; J trimming: 4 bases; junction bases outside the gene matches: 9. The CDR3 is made up of 16 amino acids. Germline assignment: CDR1 LGHNT and CDR2 FRNRAP. CDR3 protein: CASGRTGSFYNSPLHF. The CDR3 DNA is TGTGCTAGTGGGCGGACAGGTTCTTTTTATAATTCACCCCTCCACTTT. The full variable domain, with the rest looked up from reference TRBV12-5 and TRBJ1-6, is DARVTQTPRHKVTEMGQEVTMRCQPILGHNTVFWYRQTMMQGLELLAYFRNRAPLDDSGMPKDRFSAEMPDATLATLKIQPSEPRDSAVYFCASGRTGSFYNSPLHFGNGTRLTVT.

The table lists this clonotype with a few counts. J is TRBJ2-7 and V is TRBV29-1; TRBD2 is a possible D gene (5 bases). CDR3 length equals 12 residues. CDR1 is SQVTM and CDR2 is ANQGSEA in the germline V gene. Trimming stripped 4 bases from V and 6 bases from J, with 13 bases between. CDR3 amino acids: CSVAGILPEQYF. The CDR3 DNA follows: TGCAGCGTTGCGGGGATTCTCCCCGAGCAGTACTTC.

This chain links TRBV29-1 with TRBJ2-5; 12 bases align to TRBD1. The CDR3 runs 13 residues. The V segment lost 6 bases and the J segment 5 bases; nucleotides outside the gene matches: 4. Germline CDR1 is SQVTM and CDR2 is ANQGSEA. In DNA form, the CDR3 reads TGCAGCGTCGGGACAGGGGGCGCGGAGACCCAGTACTTC. Its translation: CSVGTGGAETQYF. The entire variable domain, with the rest obtained from reference TRBV29-1 and TRBJ2-5, is as follows: SAVISQKPSRDICQRGTSLTIQCQVDSQVTMMFWYRQQPGQSLTLIATANQGSEATYESGFVIDKFPISRPNLTFSTLTVSNMSPEDSSIYLCSVGTGGAETQYFGPGTRLLVL.

This clonotype was observed a few times. The chain is built from TRBV28 and TRBJ2-5, with D possibly TRBD1 on 6 matching bases. V lost 8 bases, J lost 5 bases, and 15 bases lay in between. Germline loops: CDR1 MDHEN, CDR2 SYDVKM. The CDR3 runs to 13 residues. For the CDR3, the DNA is TGTGCCAGCCGACCAGGGGTGTGGGAGACCCAGTACTTC. It encodes CASRPGVWETQYF.

The genes are TRBV12-3 or TRBV12-4 and TRBJ1-1, with D unresolved. The CDR3 is made up of 13 amino acids. Trimming took off 7 bases at V and 1 base at J, with 10 bases between the two ends. The CDR3 sequence is CASNPRGNTEAFF. The CDR3 DNA is TGTGCCAGCAATCCCCGTGGGAACACTGAAGCTTTCTTT.

This clonotype was counted a few times. This chain links TRBV12-3 or TRBV12-4 with TRBJ2-2; D perhaps matches TRBD2 (5 bases). This CDR3 is 15 amino acids long. V was trimmed by 3 bases and J by 4 bases, leaving 12 bases between them. The CDR3 sequence is CASSFQSLATGELFF. In nucleotides, the CDR3 is TGTGCCAGCAGTTTTCAGTCCCTAGCCACCGGGGAGCTGTTTTTT.

This clonotype has more than one count but fewer than ten. The rearrangement joins TRBV10-3 to TRBJ2-1, with D possibly TRBD1 on 5 matching bases. This CDR3 has 14 residues. The V end was cut by 7 bases, the J end by 5 bases, with 15 bases between. CDR1 and CDR2 from the germline V gene are ENHRY and SYGVKD. The CDR3 DNA follows: TGTGCCATCACGCAGGCAGGGTTTGACAATGAGCAGTTCTTC. Its translation: CAITQAGFDNEQFF.

This clonotype was seen a few times. The gene calls are TRBV4-1 and TRBJ2-1; D unclear. This CDR3 is built from 11 residues. Germline lookup yields CDR1 MGHRA and CDR2 YSYEKL. Trimming removed 1 base at V and 8 bases at J, with 3 bases between. DNA of the CDR3: TGCGCCAGCAGCCAAGGTGATGAGCAGTTCTTC. Translated, it gives CASSQGDEQFF.

The V and J genes are TRBV28 and TRBJ2-2; D possibly corresponds to TRBD1 (6 bases). The CDR3 totals 14 residues. V lost 5 bases and J 4 bases, leaving 11 bases between the germline ends. Per the germline V gene, CDR1 is MDHEN and CDR2 is SYDVKM. CDR3 sequence (DNA): TGTGCCAGCAGTCACAGGGTTCTCACCGGGGAGCTGTTTTTT. Protein product: CASSHRVLTGELFF. Combining the CDR3 with reference TRBV28 and TRBJ2-2 gives the whole variable domain DVKVTQSSRYLVKRTGEKVFLECVQDMDHENMFWYRQDPGLGLRLIYFSYDVKMKEKGDIPEGYSVSREKKERFSLILESASTNQTSMYLCASSHRVLTGELFFGEGSRLTVL.

The chain carries TRBV30 and TRBJ2-5; TRBD2 is a possible D gene (6 bases). CDR1 GTSNPN and CDR2 SVGIG come from the germline V gene (reference sequence). The V end lost 8 bases, the J end lost 0 bases, and 16 bases lay between the germline ends. The CDR3 totals 14 residues. The DNA for the CDR3 is TGTGCCGTTACCCGCGGGGCTTACCAAGAGACCCAGTACTTC. Amino acid sequence: CAVTRGAYQETQYF.

This clonotype turned up a few times. V usage is TRBV7-7 and J usage is TRBJ2-3; no firm D call. The CDR3 runs to 13 residues. With 2 bases removed from V and 4 bases from J, the gap between germline ends came to 7 bases. Germline V CDR1 and CDR2: SSHAT, FNYEAQ (reference sequence). The CDR3 protein is CASSLLGPDTQYF. As DNA, the CDR3 is TGTGCCAGCAGCTTATTAGGCCCAGATACGCAGTATTTT.

This clonotype has at least ten counts. J is TRBJ1-1 and V is TRBV6-1; TRBD1 aligns across 10 bases. Germline V gene sequence: CDR1 MNHNS, CDR2 SASEGT. With 6 bases clipped from V and 6 bases from J, the junction kept 7 bases outside the gene matches. This CDR3 contains 14 residues. In nucleotides, the CDR3 is TGTGCCAGCAGGGGCTGGGACAGGGGTTCTGAAGCTTTCTTT. Residues: CASRGWDRGSEAFF.

A few counts support this clonotype. The CDR3 nucleotides are TGTGCCAGCAGTTACTCCCCAGTGGAGCGGGGGGGCACCGGGGAGCTGTTTTTT. It is translated as CASSYSPVERGGTGELFF. The rearrangement links TRBV6-5 to TRBJ2-2; 10 nucleotides line up with TRBD2. The germline CDR1 and CDR2 sequences are MNHEY and SVGAGI. The CDR3 totals 18 residues. J lost 4 bases, V lost 0 bases, and 8 bases had no gene match.

This clonotype was seen a few times. V usage is TRBV29-1 and J usage is TRBJ2-3, with 13 bases that match TRBD2. The V gene's germline CDR1 is SQVTM and CDR2 ANQGSEA. J was trimmed by 3 bases and V by 6 bases; bases with no gene match: 3. The CDR3 extends over 14 amino acids. Written as DNA, the CDR3 is TGCAGCGTCGCACTAGCGGGGGGGACAGATACGCAGTATTTT. It is translated as CSVALAGGTDTQYF.

In its sample, this clonotype was seen many times. The J gene is TRBJ2-7, the V gene TRBV7-9; D unclear. Per the germline V gene, CDR1 is SEHNR and CDR2 is FQNEAQ (reference sequence). Trimming pared 3 bases from V and 3 bases from J, leaving 9 bases between. The CDR3 contains 13 residues. CDR3 loop: CASSFLVDYEQYF. The CDR3 DNA sequence: TGTGCCAGCAGCTTCTTGGTAGACTACGAGCAGTACTTC.

This clonotype was detected only a few times. The J gene is TRBJ2-2, the V gene TRBV7-9; 7 bases map to TRBD2. V lost 5 bases, J lost 7 bases, and 13 bases stayed unmatched. The germline V gene has CDR1 SEHNR and CDR2 FQNEAQ (reference sequence). The CDR3 loop spans 16 amino acids. CDR3 sequence: CASSLGLVGIGGELFF. Here the CDR3 DNA reads TGTGCCAGCAGCCTAGGACTAGTCGGGATTGGCGGGGAGCTGTTTTTT.

This clonotype was detected only a few times. This rearrangement joins TRBV20-1 to TRBJ1-4, with 11 bases aligning to TRBD1. The CDR3 sequence is 13 residues long. The germline gives CDR1 DFQATT, CDR2 SNEGSKA (reference sequence). Trimming at V came to 6 bases and at J to 7 bases, leaving 4 bases not matched to a gene. This CDR3 reads CSAQDRGPEKLFF. As DNA, the CDR3 is TGCAGTGCCCAGGACAGGGGGCCTGAAAAACTGTTTTTT.

V gene TRBV5-1 combines with J gene TRBJ1-3; D not resolved. V lost 0 bases to trimming and J lost 2 bases, with 9 bases between them. Germline values: CDR1 SGHRS, CDR2 YFSETQ. The CDR3 sequence is 15 residues long. The CDR3 loop reads CASSLGGKTGNTIYF. The CDR3 DNA reads TGCGCCAGCAGCTTGGGAGGGAAGACTGGAAACACCATATATTTT.

The gene calls are TRBV13 and TRBJ2-6, with a possible D match to TRBD2 (6 bases). This CDR3 region has 17 residues. Per germline, CDR1 PRHDT and CDR2 FYEKMQ (reference sequence). Trimming stripped 6 bases from V and 4 bases from J, with 19 bases between. CDR3 sequence: CASRRRGDGNGANVLTF. In DNA, the CDR3 is TGTGCCAGCAGAAGGAGGGGCGACGGAAACGGGGCCAACGTCCTGACTTTC. Filled out from reference TRBV13 and TRBJ2-6, the complete variable domain reads AAGVIQSPRHLIKEKRETATLKCYPIPRHDTVYWYQQGPGQDPQFLISFYEKMQSDKGSIPDRFSAQQFSDYHSELNMSSLELGDSALYFCASRRRGDGNGANVLTFGAGSRLTVL.

This clonotype was recorded a few times. The J gene is TRBJ1-3, the V gene TRBV30, with D unresolved. V was pared by 3 bases and J by 0 bases, with 12 bases between. Germline V gene lookup returns CDR1 GTSNPN and CDR2 SVGIG (reference sequence). The CDR3 contains 15 residues. The CDR3 is CAWRGLQSSGNTIYF. Here the CDR3 DNA reads TGTGCCTGGAGGGGTCTTCAGAGCTCTGGAAACACCATATATTTT.